This T cell receptor (beta chain) was found in a study of shared clonotypes between healthy human individuals. Findings and limits, study-wide: The sole specimen, blood, was sampled, and tissue repertoires likely differ. In a handful of donors, around 4.5% of naive CD4 clonotypes appeared in common. Naive subsets usually exceeded memory subsets in estimated richness.

As concerns this clone: Antigen specificity is unknown.

Sorted-subset replicate PCRs used about 200 ng of genomic DNA. This amount corresponded to about 30,000 T cell genomes. The data were produced by immunoSEQ multiplex PCR, yet TCRdb's version contains in-frame clones alone and is incomplete. The table lists millions of clones, 95% of them singletons, with approximately 0.13% in the top ten. Sequenced sample: naive CD4+ T cells sorted from blood. Subset in this sample: CD45RA+ positively selected. This TCR was sampled from a man aged 18 to 29 in good health.

CDR3 sequence: CASSFGHYSSPLHF. Written as DNA, the CDR3 is TGTGCCAGCAGCTTCGGGCATTACAGCTCACCCCTCCACTTT. The chain recombines TRBV13 with TRBJ1-6, with no clear D. The germline V gene encodes CDR1 PRHDT and CDR2 FYEKMQ (reference sequence). Trimming took off 3 bases at V and 10 bases at J, with 13 bases between the two ends. The CDR3 is 14 amino acids.